The 20 T cell receptor beta chains reported below all come from one sample, sequenced in a study of CD8+ T cells in alopecia areata listed by TCRdb under 2018. In the paper's terms, the time point label means: about 25 weeks on oral tofacitinib. This specimen's treatment or condition label, interpreted: oral pan-JAK inhibitor, 5-10 mg twice daily. Library preparation used the immunoSEQ multiplex PCR assay. To provide template for TCR sequencing, every sample had RNA extracted and reverse transcribed into cDNA. Held by TCRdb, this immuneACCESS table contains in-frame sequences only and omits some clones. Under half of the omission traces to an unresolved V gene where checked; the cause of the rest is unknown. The table for this sample lists 270,000 or so clones; 58% of them were counted only once. In total, the top ten clones hold approximately 1.7% of the sample. The sample in question was CD4+ T cells sorted from blood, obtained at week 24, from a patient treated with tofacitinib. The receptors were gathered from a human donor with alopecia areata.

The chain recombines TRBV28 with TRBJ1-5; perhaps TRBD1 as D (6 bases). In germline, CDR1 is MDHEN, CDR2 SYDVKM. This CDR3 is built from 15 residues. V lost 5 bases, J lost 5 bases, and 16 bases lay in between. CDR3 residues: CASSPLDRGDQPQHF. CDR3 nucleotides: TGTGCCAGCAGTCCATTGGACAGAGGAGATCAGCCCCAGCATTTT.

This chain joins TRBV4-3 and TRBJ2-3; 14 nucleotides agree with TRBD2. Trimming took 3 bases from V and 6 from J; bases not matched to a gene: 2. This CDR3 contains 15 residues. Looked up from germline, CDR1 is LGHNA and CDR2 is YSLEER. The CDR3 loop reads CASSQTSGGEDTQYF. CDR3 DNA sequence: TGCGCCAGCAGCCAGACTAGCGGGGGGGAGGATACGCAGTATTTT.

This clone was picked up a small number of times. The V call is TRBV27, the J call TRBJ1-2, with D uncertain. Germline V gene lookup returns CDR1 MNHEY and CDR2 SMNVEV (reference sequence). The CDR3 covers 13 residues. V lost 0 bases and J lost 2, with 4 bases in between. CDR3 bases: TGTGCCAGCAGTTTATCGGGAAACTATGGCTACACCTTC. Translating it yields CASSLSGNYGYTF.

This clone came up once. The V call is TRBV2, the J call TRBJ2-3; 7 bases fit TRBD2. Germline-derived CDR1 and CDR2 are SNHLY and FYNNEI. CDR3 length: 16 amino acids. V lost 0 bases and J lost 1; bases outside the gene matches: 4. CDR3: CASSEAAGFRTDTQYF. Here the CDR3 DNA reads TGTGCCAGCAGTGAAGCAGCGGGGTTCCGCACAGATACGCAGTATTTT.

The chain joins TRBV30 to TRBJ1-3; no reliable D call. Trimming shortened V by 2 bases and J by 2 bases, and 16 bases separated the two germline ends. The CDR3 runs 16 residues. Looked up from germline, CDR1 is GTSNPN and CDR2 is SVGIG (reference sequence). Written as DNA, the CDR3 is TGTGCCTGGAGTTCCCCGACCCGGGCCGCTGGAAACACCATATATTTT. Protein: CAWSSPTRAAGNTIYF.

This clone has more than one count but fewer than ten. The V gene is TRBV4-2, the J gene TRBJ2-1; D is possibly TRBD1 (5 bases). Germline V gene data show CDR1 as LGHNA and CDR2 as YNFKEQ. V was clipped by 1 base and J by 6 bases, with 16 bases between them. The CDR3 runs 16 residues. The CDR3 DNA reads TGTGCCAGCAGCCAAGGGATTCAGGGCCTTTTCAATGAGCAGTTCTTC. Translating it yields CASSQGIQGLFNEQFF.

This clone appeared a few times. The V gene is TRBV29-1, the J gene TRBJ1-2; 8 positions match TRBD1. This CDR3 comprises 13 residues. In germline, CDR1 is SQVTM, CDR2 ANQGSEA. V was pared by 7 bases and J by 6 bases, with 10 bases of the junction left unmatched. The CDR3 DNA follows: TGCAGCGCTGGGCATAGGACAGGGAATGGCTACACCTTC. It yields the protein CSAGHRTGNGYTF.

The gene calls are TRBV29-1 and TRBJ2-7; 7 positions agree with TRBD1. The CDR3 consists of 16 residues. The J segment lost 1 base and the V segment lost 7 bases, leaving 16 bases of the junction unmatched. CDR1 is SQVTM and CDR2 is ANQGSEA in the germline V gene. This CDR3 reads CSARGGDSTKSYEQYF. The CDR3 DNA sequence: TGCAGCGCCAGAGGGGGCGACAGTACCAAATCCTACGAGCAGTACTTC.

This clone was observed a few times. V is TRBV28 and J is TRBJ2-6, with D perhaps TRBD1 (5 bases). With 5 bases removed from V and 1 base from J, the gap between germline ends came to 6 bases. The CDR3 has 14 residues. Germline V lookup: CDR1 MDHEN, CDR2 SYDVKM. The CDR3 region is CASSDRSGANVLTF. Written as DNA, the CDR3 is TGTGCCAGCAGTGACAGATCTGGGGCCAACGTCCTGACTTTC.

The rearrangement joins TRBV4-1 to TRBJ2-7, with a weak D call TRBD2 (6 bases). This CDR3 has 15 residues. Trimming left V 2 bases short and J 6 bases short, with 17 bases between. CDR1 and CDR2 (germline): MGHRA, YSYEKL. CDR3 DNA: TGCGCCAGCAGCCAAACCCCTGTCGGCGGGGCCGAGCAGTACTTC. It encodes CASSQTPVGGAEQYF.

The genes are TRBV2 and TRBJ2-5; TRBD1 is a possible D gene (5 bases). V was shortened by 5 bases and J by 2 bases, with 6 bases between the two germline ends. The CDR3 has 12 amino acids. Germline CDR1 SNHLY, CDR2 FYNNEI. Written as DNA, the CDR3 is TGTGCCAGCAGTTGGACACAAGAGACCCAGTACTTC. It encodes CASSWTQETQYF.

The V and J genes are TRBV7-2 and TRBJ2-7; D is uncertain. This CDR3 spans 11 amino acids. Germline lookup yields CDR1 SGHTA and CDR2 FQGNSA. Trimming removed 3 bases at V and 5 bases at J, with 5 bases between. CDR3 DNA: TGTGCCAGCAGCTTGCTAGACGAGCAGTACTTC. Encoded protein: CASSLLDEQYF.

The chain links TRBV2 to TRBJ2-5; a weak D match, TRBD2 (5 bases). The CDR3 contains 13 residues. Germline V gene sequence: CDR1 SNHLY, CDR2 FYNNEI. The ends were cut back, 8 bases at V and 3 bases at J, with 13 bases in the middle. Here the CDR3 reads CASARETEETQYF. CDR3 coding DNA: TGTGCCAGCGCCCGGGAAACGGAAGAGACCCAGTACTTC.

The gene calls are TRBV7-2 and TRBJ2-3; the D is unclear. Trimming took 2 bases from V and 2 from J, leaving 2 bases between them. CDR1 and CDR2 (germline): SGHTA, FQGNSA. The CDR3 has 12 amino acids. The CDR3 region has the DNA TGTGCCAGCAGCTTAATCACAGATACGCAGTATTTT. It yields the protein CASSLITDTQYF.

This clone was recorded a few times. The chain couples TRBV5-6 to TRBJ1-3; 8 bases match TRBD1. Germline V gives CDR1 SGHDT, CDR2 YYEEEE. CDR3 length: 15 residues. The J segment lost 4 bases and the V segment lost 0 bases, leaving 3 bases of the junction unmatched. DNA for the CDR3: TGTGCCAGCAGCTTGGCCGGGACAGGCGGAAACACCATATATTTT. It yields the protein CASSLAGTGGNTIYF.

The gene calls are TRBV9 and TRBJ2-1; D is perhaps TRBD2 (6 bases). The CDR3 has 16 amino acids. Germline V gives CDR1 SGDLS, CDR2 YYNGEE. V lost 0 bases to trimming and J lost 6 bases, with 16 bases between them. The CDR3 region has the DNA TGTGCCAGCAGCGTAGCTCGGGGACTGGTCGCCAATGAGCAGTTCTTC. This codes for CASSVARGLVANEQFF.

V and J are TRBV7-2 and TRBJ2-3; 9 nucleotides align to TRBD2. Germline lookup yields CDR1 SGHTA and CDR2 FQGNSA. The CDR3 has 19 amino acids. V lost 2 bases and J lost 0; bases outside the gene matches: 12. The CDR3 is CASSLNPLPAGGSTDTQYF. In nucleotides, the CDR3 is TGTGCCAGCAGCTTAAATCCCCTCCCAGCGGGGGGCAGCACAGATACGCAGTATTTT.

V usage is TRBV7-9 and J usage is TRBJ2-2; TRBD2 matches at 13 bases. J lost 6 bases, V lost 5 bases, and 3 bases had no gene match. This CDR3 spans 15 amino acids. Germline V CDR1 and CDR2: SEHNR, FQNEAQ (reference sequence). The CDR3: CASSPGTSGAGELFF. The CDR3, as DNA: TGTGCCAGCAGCCCTGGGACTAGCGGGGCCGGGGAGCTGTTTTTT.

Concerning this clone: The identical CDR3 is also encoded by other nucleotide sequences in the sample. This rearrangement joins TRBV18 to TRBJ1-1, with D hard to call. Germline V gene sequence: CDR1 KGHSH, CDR2 LQKENI. CDR3 length: 13 residues. V lost 3 bases and J 1 base, leaving 6 bases between the germline ends. The CDR3 nucleotides are TGTGCCAGCTCACCTCCAGGGAACACTGAAGCTTTCTTT. Encoded protein: CASSPPGNTEAFF.

The rearrangement uses TRBV5-6 and TRBJ1-4, with D uncertain. The CDR3 runs to 16 residues. Germline assignment: CDR1 SGHDT and CDR2 YYEEEE. Trimming removed 2 bases at V and 5 bases at J, with 16 bases between. This chain's CDR3 is CASSLVPGRRNEKLFF. In DNA form, the CDR3 reads TGTGCCAGCAGCTTAGTCCCGGGCCGGAGAAATGAAAAACTGTTTTTT.